A selection of T cell receptor beta chains follows, all from one sample in a study of T-cell memory formation after mild COVID-19. TCRdb processed the 5' RACE reads anew with MiXCR; each CDR3 protein has one entry. The sample gives around 370,000 distinct CDR3 sequences, 20% to 25% of which show up once; around 12% is in the top ten. Sequencing was done on a sample of PBMCs or a T cell subset sorted from them (not recorded which). The receptors come from an adult woman who had mild COVID-19 (a few samples of this study predate the infection). Cell type and time point are not known. CDR3s include the opening cysteine and the closing phenylalanine or tryptophan. Each record gives: D gene, J gene, clone size, V gene, CDR3 DNA, CDR3 protein. A D gene is named only where the DNA matches it firmly. Expanded clones are given a class, and other clones once, few, many or no size at all.

TRBD2 | TRBJ2-7 | few | TRBV9 | TGTGCCAGCAGCCCAAACCGGGACTATCCCTACGAGCAGTACTTC | CASSPNRDYPYEQYF
TRBD2 | TRBJ2-5 | few | TRBV5-1 | TGCGCCAGCAACCTGGGACTAGACCTCGGAGAGACCCAGTACTTC | CASNLGLDLGETQYF
TRBD2 | TRBJ2-5 | few | TRBV20-1 | TGCAGTGCTAGAGCTAAAGACGGACTAGCGGGGAGGAAGACCCAGTACTTC | CSARAKDGLAGRKTQYF
NA | TRBJ1-1 | few | TRBV7-9 | TGTGCCAGCAGCCGACGGGGAGAGAACACTGAAGCTTTCTTT | CASSRRGENTEAFF
NA | TRBJ2-7 | few | TRBV20-1 | TGCAGCGGCCTGGGACGGAATTCCTACGAGCAGTACTTC | CSGLGRNSYEQYF
TRBD2 | TRBJ2-7 | NA | TRBV5-6 | TGTGCCAGCGGCGTACAGAGCGGGGTCGCGTACGAGCAGTACTTC | CASGVQSGVAYEQYF
NA | TRBJ1-1 | NA | TRBV4-1 | TGCGCCAGCAGCCGAGGGACGGCATTACAGGTTAACACTGAAGCTTTCTTT | CASSRGTALQVNTEAFF
TRBD1 | TRBJ1-5 | NA | TRBV27 | TGTGCCAGCAGGGGTACAGGGGTCTACAATCAGCCCCAGCATTTT | CASRGTGVYNQPQHF
NA | TRBJ2-5 | NA | TRBV7-3 | TGTGCCAGCATAGGGGGAGAGACTCAGTACTTC | CASIGGETQYF
TRBD1 | TRBJ1-2 | once | TRBV3-1 | TGTGCCAGCAGCCCCGGGACAGGGATTAGCTATGGCTACACCTTC | CASSPGTGISYGYTF
TRBD2 | TRBJ2-1 | NA | TRBV7-9 | TGTGCCAGCAGCTTACAAGCGGGAGCCAATGAGCAGTTCTTC | CASSLQAGANEQFF
NA | TRBJ2-5 | many | TRBV15 | TGTGCCACCAGCAGAGATAGAGGGACAAGCGTTCAAGAGACCCAGTACTTC | CATSRDRGTSVQETQYF
NA | TRBJ2-7 | once | TRBV19 | TGTGCCAGTAGTATGTCGGACTACTCGCCTCTCGAGCAGTACTTC | CASSMSDYSPLEQYF
TRBD1 | TRBJ1-4 | few | TRBV7-2 | TGTGCCAGCAGCGTGACAGGGGCGTATGAAAAACTGTTTTTT | CASSVTGAYEKLFF
NA | TRBJ1-5 | few | TRBV19 | TGTGCCAGTAGTTCGGATGTAAGGCAGCATTTT | CASSSDVRQHF
NA | TRBJ2-1 | NA | TRBV29-1 | TGCAGCGTGTCACCCCCCTTTGACTTCAATGAGCAGTTCTTC | CSVSPPFDFNEQFF
TRBD1 | TRBJ1-2 | NA | TRBV7-9 | TGTGCCAGCAGCGCATGGGACAGGGAGGGGAGCGGCTACACCTTC | CASSAWDREGSGYTF
NA | TRBJ2-5 | many | TRBV7-9 | TGTGCCAGCAGCTGGGGCCATACAGAGACCCAGTACTTC | CASSWGHTETQYF
NA | TRBJ2-7 | NA | TRBV25-1 | TGTGCCAGCAGTGAAAGGCGATACGAGCAGTACTTC | CASSERRYEQYF
TRBD2 | TRBJ2-7 | once | TRBV5-1 | TGCGCCAGCAGCCCGGGACTAGAGTTGCGGCTATCCTACGAGCAGTACTTC | CASSPGLELRLSYEQYF
NA | TRBJ1-1 | NA | TRBV12-3/TRBV12-4 | TGTGCCAGCAGCCCTAGACAGCAGATGAACACTGAAGCTTTCTTT | CASSPRQQMNTEAFF
NA | TRBJ1-1 | NA | TRBV20-1 | TGCAGTGCCGAGGGTGGGCGAAACACTGAAGCTTTCTTT | CSAEGGRNTEAFF
NA | TRBJ1-1 | NA | TRBV6-5 | TGTGCCAGCAGCGACGGGACGGAGAACACTGAAGCTTTCTTT | CASSDGTENTEAFF